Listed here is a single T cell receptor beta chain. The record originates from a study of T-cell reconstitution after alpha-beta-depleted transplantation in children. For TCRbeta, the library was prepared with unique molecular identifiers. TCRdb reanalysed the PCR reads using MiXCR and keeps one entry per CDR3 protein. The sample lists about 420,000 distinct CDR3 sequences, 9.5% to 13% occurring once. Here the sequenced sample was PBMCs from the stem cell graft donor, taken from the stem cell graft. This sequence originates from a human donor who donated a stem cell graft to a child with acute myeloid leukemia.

The CDR3 protein is CASSTYRAASNQPQHF. Written as DNA, the CDR3 is TGCGCCAGCAGCACATACAGGGCAGCCTCAAATCAGCCCCAGCATTTT. The chain carries TRBV5-1 and TRBJ1-5; possible D gene TRBD1, 6 bases. The CDR3 contains 16 residues. V dropped 4 bases and J dropped 4 bases, with 18 bases sitting between them. Germline CDR1 reads SGHRS; CDR2 reads YFSETQ.